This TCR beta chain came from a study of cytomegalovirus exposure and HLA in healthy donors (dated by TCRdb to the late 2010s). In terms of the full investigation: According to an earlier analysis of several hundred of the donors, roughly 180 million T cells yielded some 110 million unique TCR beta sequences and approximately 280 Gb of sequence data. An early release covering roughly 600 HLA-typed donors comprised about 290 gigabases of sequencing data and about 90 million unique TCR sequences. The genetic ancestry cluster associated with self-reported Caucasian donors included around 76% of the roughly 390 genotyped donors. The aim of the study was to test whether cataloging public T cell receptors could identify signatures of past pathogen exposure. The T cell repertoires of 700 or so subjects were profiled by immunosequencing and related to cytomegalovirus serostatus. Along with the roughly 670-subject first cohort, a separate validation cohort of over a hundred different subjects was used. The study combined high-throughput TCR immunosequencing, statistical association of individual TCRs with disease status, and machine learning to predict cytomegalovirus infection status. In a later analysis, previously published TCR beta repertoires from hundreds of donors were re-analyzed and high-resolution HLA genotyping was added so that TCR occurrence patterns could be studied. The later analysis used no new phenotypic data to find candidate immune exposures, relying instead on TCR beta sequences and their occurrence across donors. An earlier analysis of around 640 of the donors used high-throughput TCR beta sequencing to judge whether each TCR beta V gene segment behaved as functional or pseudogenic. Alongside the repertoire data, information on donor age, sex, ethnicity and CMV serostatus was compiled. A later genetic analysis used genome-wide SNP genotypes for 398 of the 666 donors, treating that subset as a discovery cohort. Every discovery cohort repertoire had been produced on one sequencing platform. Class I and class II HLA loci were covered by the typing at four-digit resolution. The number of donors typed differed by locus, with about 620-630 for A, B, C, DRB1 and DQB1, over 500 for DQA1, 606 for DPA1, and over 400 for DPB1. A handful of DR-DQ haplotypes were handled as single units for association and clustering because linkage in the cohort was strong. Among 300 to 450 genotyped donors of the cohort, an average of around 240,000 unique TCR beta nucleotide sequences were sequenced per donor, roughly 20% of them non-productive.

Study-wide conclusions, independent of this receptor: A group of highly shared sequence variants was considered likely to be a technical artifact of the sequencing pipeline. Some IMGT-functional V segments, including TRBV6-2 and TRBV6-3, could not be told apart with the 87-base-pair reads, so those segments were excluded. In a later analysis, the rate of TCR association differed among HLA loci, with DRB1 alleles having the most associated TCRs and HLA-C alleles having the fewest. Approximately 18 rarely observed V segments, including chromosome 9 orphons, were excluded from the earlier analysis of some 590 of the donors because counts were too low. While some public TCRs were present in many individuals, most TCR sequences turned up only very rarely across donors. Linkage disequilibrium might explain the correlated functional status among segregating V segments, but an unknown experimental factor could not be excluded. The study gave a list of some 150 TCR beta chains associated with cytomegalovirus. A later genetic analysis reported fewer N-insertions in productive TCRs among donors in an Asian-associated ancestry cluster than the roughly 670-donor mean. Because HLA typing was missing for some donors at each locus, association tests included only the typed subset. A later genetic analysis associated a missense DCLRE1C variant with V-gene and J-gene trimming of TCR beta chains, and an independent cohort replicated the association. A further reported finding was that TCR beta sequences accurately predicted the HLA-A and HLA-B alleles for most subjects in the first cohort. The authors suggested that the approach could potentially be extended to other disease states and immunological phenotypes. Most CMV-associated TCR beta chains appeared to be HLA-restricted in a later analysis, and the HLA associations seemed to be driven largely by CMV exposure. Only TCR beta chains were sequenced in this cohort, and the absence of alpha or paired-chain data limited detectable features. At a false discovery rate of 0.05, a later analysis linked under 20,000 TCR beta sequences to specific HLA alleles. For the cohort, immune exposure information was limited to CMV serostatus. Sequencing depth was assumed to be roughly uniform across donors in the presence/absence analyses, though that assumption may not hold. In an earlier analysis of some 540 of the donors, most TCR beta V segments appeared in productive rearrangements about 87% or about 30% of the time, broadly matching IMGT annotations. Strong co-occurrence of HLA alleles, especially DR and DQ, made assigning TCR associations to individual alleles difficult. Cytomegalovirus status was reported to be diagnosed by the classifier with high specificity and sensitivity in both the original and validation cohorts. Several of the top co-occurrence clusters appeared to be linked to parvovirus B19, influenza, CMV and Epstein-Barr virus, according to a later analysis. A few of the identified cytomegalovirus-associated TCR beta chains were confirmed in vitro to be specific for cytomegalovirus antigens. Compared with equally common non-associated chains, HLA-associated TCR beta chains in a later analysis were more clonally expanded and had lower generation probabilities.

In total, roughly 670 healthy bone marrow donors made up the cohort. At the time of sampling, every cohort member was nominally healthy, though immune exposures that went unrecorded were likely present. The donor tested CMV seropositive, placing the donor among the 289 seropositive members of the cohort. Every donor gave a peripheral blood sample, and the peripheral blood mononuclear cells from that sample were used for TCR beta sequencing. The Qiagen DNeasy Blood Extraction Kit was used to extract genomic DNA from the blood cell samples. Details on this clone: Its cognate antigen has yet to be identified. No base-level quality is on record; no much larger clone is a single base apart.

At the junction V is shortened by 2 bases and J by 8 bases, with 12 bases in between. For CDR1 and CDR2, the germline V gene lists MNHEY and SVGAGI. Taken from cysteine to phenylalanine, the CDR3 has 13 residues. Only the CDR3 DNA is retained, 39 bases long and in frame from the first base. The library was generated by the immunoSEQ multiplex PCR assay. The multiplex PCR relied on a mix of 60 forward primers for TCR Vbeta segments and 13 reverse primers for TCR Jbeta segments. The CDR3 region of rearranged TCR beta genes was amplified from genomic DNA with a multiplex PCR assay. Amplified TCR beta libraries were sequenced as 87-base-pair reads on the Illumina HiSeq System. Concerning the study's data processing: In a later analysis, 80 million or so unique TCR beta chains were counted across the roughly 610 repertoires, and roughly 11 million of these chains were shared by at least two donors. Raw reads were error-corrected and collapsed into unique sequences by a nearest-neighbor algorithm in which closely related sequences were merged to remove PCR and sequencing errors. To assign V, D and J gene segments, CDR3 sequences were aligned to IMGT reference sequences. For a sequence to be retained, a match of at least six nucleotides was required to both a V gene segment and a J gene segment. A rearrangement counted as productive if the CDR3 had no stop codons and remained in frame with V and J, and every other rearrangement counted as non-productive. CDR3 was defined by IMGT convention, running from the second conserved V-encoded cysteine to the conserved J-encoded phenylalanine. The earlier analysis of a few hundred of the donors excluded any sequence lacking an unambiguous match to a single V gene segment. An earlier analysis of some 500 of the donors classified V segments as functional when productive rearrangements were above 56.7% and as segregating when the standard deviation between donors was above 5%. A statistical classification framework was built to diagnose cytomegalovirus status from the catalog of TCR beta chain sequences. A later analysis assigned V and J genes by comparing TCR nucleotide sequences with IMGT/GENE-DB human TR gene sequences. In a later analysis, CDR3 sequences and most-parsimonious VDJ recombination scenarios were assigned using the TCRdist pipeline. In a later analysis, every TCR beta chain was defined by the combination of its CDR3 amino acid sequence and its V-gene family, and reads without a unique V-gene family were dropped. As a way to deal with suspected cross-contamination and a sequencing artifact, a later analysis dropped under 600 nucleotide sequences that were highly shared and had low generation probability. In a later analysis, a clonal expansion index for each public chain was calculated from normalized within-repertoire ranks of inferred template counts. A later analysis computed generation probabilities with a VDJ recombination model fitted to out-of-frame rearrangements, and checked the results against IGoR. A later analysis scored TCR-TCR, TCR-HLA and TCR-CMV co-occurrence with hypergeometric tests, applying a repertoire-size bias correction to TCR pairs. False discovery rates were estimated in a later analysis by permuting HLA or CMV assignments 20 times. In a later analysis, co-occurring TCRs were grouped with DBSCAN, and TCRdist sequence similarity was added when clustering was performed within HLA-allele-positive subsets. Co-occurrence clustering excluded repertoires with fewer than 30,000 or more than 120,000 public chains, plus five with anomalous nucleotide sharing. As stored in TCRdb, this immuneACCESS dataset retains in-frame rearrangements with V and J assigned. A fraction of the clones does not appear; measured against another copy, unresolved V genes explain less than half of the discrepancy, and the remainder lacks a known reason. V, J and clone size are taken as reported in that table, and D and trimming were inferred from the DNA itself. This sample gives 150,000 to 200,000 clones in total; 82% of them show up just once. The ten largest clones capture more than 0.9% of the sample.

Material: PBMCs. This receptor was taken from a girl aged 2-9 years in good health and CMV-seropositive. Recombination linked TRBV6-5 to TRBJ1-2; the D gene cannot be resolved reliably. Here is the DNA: TGTGCCAGCAGTTACAGCCCCTCCGCCGGCTACACCTTC. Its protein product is CASSYSPSAGYTF.